Listed here are 25 T cell receptor beta chains from one sample, sequenced in a study of blood T cell repertoires in COVID-19. Assay: immunoSEQ multiplex PCR; the TCRdb copy retains only in-frame clones and omits some. The sample has hundreds of thousands of clones, roughly four fifths seen once. Sequencing was carried out using peripheral blood. The receptors come from a woman in her forties with active or convalescent COVID-19.

This clone was found once. The chain combines TRBV29-1 with TRBJ2-3; 8 bases agree with TRBD2. Trimming at V came to 3 bases and at J to 5 bases, leaving 4 bases not matched to a gene. This CDR3 spans 13 amino acids. Germline V gives CDR1 SQVTM, CDR2 ANQGSEA. CDR3 sequence: CSVDGLAEDTQYF. CDR3 DNA sequence: TGCAGCGTTGATGGACTAGCAGAAGATACGCAGTATTTT.

This chain links TRBV12-3 or TRBV12-4 with TRBJ2-5, with TRBD1 matching 7 bases. This CDR3 has 12 residues. V shed 5 bases and J 5 bases; nucleotides not matched to a gene: 2. As DNA, the CDR3 is TGTGCCAGCAGTCAACAGGGGGAGACCCAGTACTTC. The encoded protein is CASSQQGETQYF.

This sequence joins TRBV19 and TRBJ2-3; 7 nucleotides match TRBD2. Trimming removed 3 bases from V and 0 bases from J; junction bases left unmatched: 6. This CDR3 spans 16 amino acids. Per the germline V gene, CDR1 is LNHDA and CDR2 is SQIVND (reference sequence). DNA for the CDR3: TGTGCCAGTAGTATTGGGAGGGAGACTAGCACAGATACGCAGTATTTT. Amino acids: CASSIGRETSTDTQYF.

The rearrangement links TRBV4-1 to TRBJ1-2; D is possibly TRBD1 (5 bases). Per germline, CDR1 MGHRA and CDR2 YSYEKL. Trimming took 0 bases from V and 7 from J, leaving 15 bases between them. CDR3 size: 15 residues. Written as DNA, the CDR3 is TGCGCCAGCAGCCAAGATTCGGCCCGGAGGGGTGGCTACACCTTC. It encodes CASSQDSARRGGYTF.

This clone showed up just a few times. This rearrangement joins TRBV25-1 to TRBJ1-3, with 7 nucleotides matching TRBD1. The V gene end was trimmed by 4 bases and the J gene end by 8 bases; junction bases not matched to a gene: 11. Germline-derived CDR1 and CDR2 are MGHDK and SYGVNS. The CDR3 contains 15 residues. The CDR3 bases are TGTGCCAGCAGTGCCACTGACAGGGTTTCGGACACCATATATTTT. Translating it yields CASSATDRVSDTIYF.

The chain has TRBV28 and TRBJ2-4; D possibly corresponds to TRBD1 (6 bases). Germline V CDR1 and CDR2: MDHEN, SYDVKM. The ends were cut back, 4 bases at V and 0 bases at J, with 13 bases in the middle. The CDR3 runs to 16 residues. This CDR3 reads CASSSHTGRAKNIQYF. In DNA form, the CDR3 reads TGTGCCAGCAGTTCACACACAGGGCGAGCCAAAAACATTCAGTACTTC.

The chain links TRBV10-3 to TRBJ1-1; D uncertain. Trimming shortened V by 7 bases and J by 1 base, and 7 bases separated the two germline ends. The CDR3 is 12 residues long. The germline gives CDR1 ENHRY, CDR2 SYGVKD. CDR3 region: CAITSGNTEAFF. Written as DNA, the CDR3 is TGTGCCATCACCTCGGGGAACACTGAAGCTTTCTTT.

The chain uses TRBV4-1 and TRBJ1-2, with D perhaps matching TRBD1 (6 bases). The V end lost 4 bases, the J end lost 5 bases, and 14 bases lay between the germline ends. Germline V gene data show CDR1 as MGHRA and CDR2 as YSYEKL. CDR3 length: 14 residues. The CDR3, as DNA: TGCGCCAGCAGCCGAGCAGGGGAGCGGTATGGCTACACCTTC. Translation gives CASSRAGERYGYTF.

The gene calls are TRBV18 and TRBJ1-1; 7 nucleotides agree with TRBD1. CDR1 and CDR2 from the germline V gene are KGHSH and LQKENI. The J segment lost 3 bases and the V segment lost 3 bases, leaving 4 bases of the junction unmatched. This CDR3 region has 14 residues. The CDR3 coding sequence is TGTGCCAGCTCACCCCAGGGGGATGACACTGAAGCTTTCTTT. As protein: CASSPQGDDTEAFF.

This clone was seen more than once but under ten times. The CDR3 coding sequence is TGCAGCGCCGGAGGGGGACAGGGGTTATACGAGCAGTACTTC. It yields the protein CSAGGGQGLYEQYF. V and J are TRBV29-1 and TRBJ2-7; 10 bases align to TRBD1. CDR1 and CDR2 (germline): SQVTM, ANQGSEA. The CDR3 is 14 residues long. The V gene end was trimmed by 7 bases and the J gene end by 4 bases; junction bases not matched to a gene: 10.

CDR3 amino acids: CASRYSLSNEQFF. In DNA form, the CDR3 reads TGTGCCAGCAGGTACAGTCTTTCGAATGAGCAGTTCTTC. J is TRBJ2-1 and V is TRBV12-3 or TRBV12-4; D gene ambiguous. The CDR3 runs to 13 residues. Between the trimmed V and J ends, which lost 6 bases and 7 bases, there was a span of 13 bases.

This clone appeared a few times. This sequence joins TRBV29-1 and TRBJ1-1; maybe TRBD1 (6 bases). The CDR3 consists of 14 residues. Germline CDR1 SQVTM, CDR2 ANQGSEA. Trimming cost V 3 bases and J 5 bases, with 16 bases left between them. CDR3 in DNA: TGCAGCGTTGAGACCCGGGGGGCGCGTACTGAAGCTTTCTTT. Protein product: CSVETRGARTEAFF.

The rearrangement links TRBV28 to TRBJ1-2; D perhaps matches TRBD1 (5 bases). CDR3 size: 15 residues. Germline lookup yields CDR1 MDHEN and CDR2 SYDVKM. Trimming cost V 2 bases and J 7 bases, with 17 bases left between them. CDR3 in DNA: TGTGCCAGCAGTTTAACCGACAGACACCGGATTGGCTACACCTTC. Protein product: CASSLTDRHRIGYTF.

The chain carries TRBV6-5 and TRBJ2-5, with 9 bases fitting TRBD1. The ends lost 6 bases at V and 5 bases at J; junction bases unmatched: 10. Germline CDR1 and CDR2: MNHEY and SVGAGI. The CDR3 runs to 15 residues. The CDR3 bases are TGTGCCAGCAGCGCCGGGACAGGGCGTTTCGAGACCCAGTACTTC. Translated, it gives CASSAGTGRFETQYF.

This clone was seen a handful of times. The chain couples TRBV7-9 to TRBJ1-1; D is possibly TRBD1 (5 bases). CDR1 and CDR2 from the germline V gene are SEHNR and FQNEAQ (reference sequence). The CDR3 totals 15 residues. Trimming cost V 3 bases and J 2 bases, with 13 bases left between them. In nucleotides, the CDR3 is TGTGCCAGCAGCTTGGGAATAGGGGCTAACACTGAAGCTTTCTTT. It codes for CASSLGIGANTEAFF.

This clone was counted between two and nine times. The junction does not match germline at one end; this may be a read error. This sequence joins TRBV30 and TRBJ1-1; weak D call: TRBD1 (5 bases). Per the germline V gene, CDR1 is GTSNPN and CDR2 is SVGIG (reference sequence). The CDR3 is 12 amino acids. CDR3 DNA sequence: TGCGGGGGACTCTACATGAACACTGAAGCTTTCTTT. Protein: CGGLYMNTEAFF. The full variable domain, in which reference TRBV30 and TRBJ1-1 provide the parts outside the CDR3, is SQTIHQWPATLVQPVGSPLSLECTVEGTSNPNLYWYRQAAGRGLQLLFYSVGIGQISSEVPQNLSASRPQDRQFILSSKKLLLSDSGFYLCGGLYMNTEAFFGQGTRLTVV.

This rearrangement joins TRBV28 to TRBJ1-2; 7 nucleotides match TRBD1. Trimming at V came to 1 base and at J to 2 bases, leaving 4 bases not matched to a gene. There are 15 residues in the CDR3. CDR1 MDHEN and CDR2 SYDVKM come from the germline V gene. This chain's CDR3 is CASSLFGTANYGYTF. DNA for the CDR3: TGTGCCAGCAGTTTATTCGGGACAGCCAACTATGGCTACACCTTC.

V is TRBV15 and J is TRBJ2-1; TRBD1 is a possible D gene (5 bases). The CDR3 runs to 14 residues. The ends were cut back, 1 base at V and 7 bases at J, with 11 bases in the middle. CDR1 is LNHNV, CDR2 YYDKDF, per germline (reference sequence). CDR3 in DNA: TGTGCCACCAGCAGAGGAGAGGCAGGGAATGAGCAGTTCTTC. It is translated as CATSRGEAGNEQFF.

There are a few counts of this clone. V usage is TRBV7-2 and J usage is TRBJ1-6; TRBD1 aligns across 11 bases. The ends lost 5 bases at V and 6 bases at J; junction bases unmatched: 6. CDR3 size: 16 residues. CDR1 is SGHTA and CDR2 is FQGNSA in the germline V gene. The CDR3 DNA follows: TGTGCCAGCAGCCGGACAGGGGGCGCGTTTAATTCACCCCTCCACTTT. As protein: CASSRTGGAFNSPLHF.

The CDR3 coding sequence is TGTGCCAGTAGTCAATGGGGGGACCAAGAGACCCAGTACTTC. It yields the protein CASSQWGDQETQYF. The V and J genes are TRBV19 and TRBJ2-5, with D possibly TRBD2 on 6 matching bases. Germline V gives CDR1 LNHDA, CDR2 SQIVND (reference sequence). Trimming took off 5 bases at V and 0 bases at J, with 10 bases between the two ends. The CDR3 totals 14 residues. The full variable domain, completed using reference TRBV19 and TRBJ2-5, is DGGITQSPKYLFRKEGQNVTLSCEQNLNHDAMYWYRQDPGQGLRLIYYSQIVNDFQKGDIAEGYSVSREKKESFPLTVTSAQKNPTAFYLCASSQWGDQETQYFGPGTRLLVL.

The chain joins TRBV19 to TRBJ1-2; 7 bases are shared with TRBD1. The CDR3 totals 13 residues. Per the germline V gene, CDR1 is LNHDA and CDR2 is SQIVND (reference sequence). J gave up 5 bases and V 5 bases, and 5 bases lay outside the gene matches. The CDR3 nucleotides read TGTGCCAGTAGTGACAGGGAGAATTATGGCTACACCTTC. Translation gives CASSDRENYGYTF.

The chain has TRBV27 and TRBJ2-2; 8 nucleotides line up with TRBD1. This CDR3 is 13 amino acids long. The germline V gene has CDR1 MNHEY and CDR2 SMNVEV (reference sequence). Unmatched junction bases numbered 3, after V lost 5 bases and J lost 7 bases. As DNA, the CDR3 is TGTGCCAGCAGTCCGACAGGGGTCGGGGAGCTGTTTTTT. Translation gives CASSPTGVGELFF.

This clone showed up just a few times. The J gene is TRBJ1-4, the V gene TRBV3-1 (or the pseudogene TRBV3-2), with unresolved D. Germline values: CDR1 LGHDT, CDR2 YNNKEL (reference sequence). V was pared by 4 bases and J by 7 bases, with 19 bases between. The CDR3 is 16 amino acids. CDR3 nucleotide sequence: TGTGCCAGCAGCCCCTCCTCCGGGATAGGTCGTGAAAAACTGTTTTTT. Its translation: CASSPSSGIGREKLFF.

This sequence joins TRBV15 and TRBJ1-6; D unresolved. From germline, CDR1 is LNHNV and CDR2 YYDKDF (reference sequence). V was cut by 8 bases and J by 16 bases, with 15 bases left in between. The CDR3 runs to 11 residues. For the CDR3, the DNA is TGTGCCACCCGCGACACGTATGGACTCCACTTT. This gives the protein CATRDTYGLHF.

The chain joins TRBV7-3 to TRBJ1-2, with 9 bases that match TRBD1. Germline V lookup: CDR1 SGHTA, CDR2 FQGTGA. Trimming cost V 0 bases and J 7 bases; bases outside gene matches: 9. The CDR3 extends over 16 amino acids. The CDR3 nucleotides are TGTGCCAGCAGCTTAACGGGACAGGGAATTTCGGGTGGCTACACCTTC. This codes for CASSLTGQGISGGYTF.